These 16 T cell receptor beta chains were all obtained from the same sample, sequenced in a study of T cells in Graves' hyperthyroidism and ophthalmopathy. The TCR beta CDR3 regions underwent amplification using RNA transcripts as the source. The HTBI set primed first-round TCR CDR3 RT-PCR. Via MiXCR, TCRdb re-called the multiplex PCR reads, giving one row per CDR3 protein. The sample shows about 570,000 distinct CDR3 sequences, about 43% of them seen only once. The sample comprised peripheral blood or thyroid tissue (not recorded which). The source is an adult woman with Graves' disease, either hyperthyroidism or ophthalmopathy (not recorded which).

The V and J genes are TRBV2 and TRBJ1-6; D is ambiguous. Germline CDR1 reads SNHLY; CDR2 reads FYNNEI. Trimming stripped 7 bases from V and 7 bases from J, with 14 bases between. The CDR3 runs to 14 residues. CDR3 nucleotide sequence: TGTGCCAGCAAAGGCTCGTCAGTAAATTCACCCCTCCACTTT. This encodes CASKGSSVNSPLHF.

This chain uses TRBV19 with TRBJ2-7; TRBD1 matches 9 bases. The V gene's germline CDR1 is LNHDA and CDR2 SQIVND (reference sequence). The CDR3 has 13 residues. Trimming took 6 bases from V and 3 from J; bases not matched to a gene: 3. The CDR3 is CASRGDRDYEQYF. The DNA of the CDR3 is TGTGCCAGTAGGGGGGACAGGGACTACGAGCAGTACTTC.

The chain recombines TRBV7-8 with TRBJ2-5; 14 bases align to TRBD2. This CDR3 is built from 17 residues. Per the germline V gene, CDR1 is SGHVS and CDR2 is FQNEAQ. The junction had 10 bases not matched to a gene; V was cut back by 5 bases and J by 5 bases. In DNA, the CDR3 is TGTGCCAGCAGCCCGGGACTAGCGGGGGTAGGGGGGGAGACCCAGTACTTC. Translating it yields CASSPGLAGVGGETQYF.

There are many counts of this clonotype. V gene TRBV5-1 combines with J gene TRBJ1-1; D is unresolved. Germline-derived CDR1 and CDR2 are SGHRS and YFSETQ. The germline V and J ends were trimmed by 0 bases and 1 base, with 10 bases remaining between them. The CDR3 sequence is 15 residues long. CDR3 coding DNA: TGCGCCAGCAGCTTGGCCGGCAGAAAGAACACTGAAGCTTTCTTT. As protein: CASSLAGRKNTEAFF.

This clonotype was recorded at least ten times. J is TRBJ1-4 and V is TRBV7-9; perhaps TRBD1 as D (5 bases). Germline CDR1 reads SEHNR; CDR2 reads FQNEAQ (reference sequence). This CDR3 has 16 residues. Trimming stripped 5 bases from V and 0 bases from J, with 13 bases between. The CDR3 DNA follows: TGTGCCAGCAGCCCGCCTGGGGCAGCAACTAATGAAAAACTGTTTTTT. Protein: CASSPPGAATNEKLFF.

The chain carries TRBV13 and TRBJ1-4; D gene ambiguous. In germline, CDR1 is PRHDT, CDR2 FYEKMQ (reference sequence). Trimming removed 5 bases from V and 8 bases from J, with 12 bases in between. This CDR3 has 13 residues. CDR3 sequence reads: CASSTREREKLFF. DNA for the CDR3: TGTGCCAGCAGCACGCGGGAGCGAGAAAAACTGTTTTTT.

In this sample, this clonotype turned up many times. The chain uses TRBV2 and TRBJ2-2, with D uncertain. The germline gives CDR1 SNHLY, CDR2 FYNNEI. The germline V and J ends were trimmed by 8 bases and 1 base, with 11 bases remaining between them. This CDR3 has 14 amino acids. The CDR3 DNA reads TGTGCCAGCGCGTTCGCGGAGAACACCGGGGAGCTGTTTTTT. Its translation: CASAFAENTGELFF. Complete variable domain (other parts from reference TRBV2 and TRBJ2-2): EPEVTQTPSHQVTQMGQEVILRCVPISNHLYFYWYRQILGQKVEFLVSFYNNEISEKSEIFDDQFSVERPDGSNFTLKIRSTKLEDSAMYFCASAFAENTGELFFGEGSRLTVL.

This clonotype was detected only once. The chain recombines TRBV20-1 with TRBJ2-6; 10 positions agree with TRBD2. The CDR3 is made up of 17 amino acids. Germline V gene sequence: CDR1 DFQATT, CDR2 SNEGSKA (reference sequence). V shed 3 bases, J shed 3 bases, and the junction held 8 bases outside the gene matches. The CDR3 spells CSARASGGAVGANVLTF. CDR3 nucleotides: TGCAGTGCTAGGGCGAGCGGGGGGGCCGTTGGGGCCAACGTCCTGACTTTC.

This clonotype has ten or more counts. The rearrangement links TRBV27 to TRBJ1-1; D remains ambiguous. Germline CDR1 reads MNHEY; CDR2 reads SMNVEV (reference sequence). The germline V and J ends were trimmed by 8 bases and 5 bases, with 6 bases remaining between them. The CDR3 is 10 residues long. The CDR3 reads CASGRTEAFF. In DNA, the CDR3 is TGTGCCAGCGGGAGGACTGAAGCTTTCTTT.

The chain carries TRBV19 and TRBJ2-2; 7 bases are shared with TRBD2. Germline CDR1 reads LNHDA; CDR2 reads SQIVND (reference sequence). This CDR3 is 14 amino acids long. J gave up 6 bases and V 4 bases, and 5 bases lay outside the gene matches. For the CDR3, the DNA is TGTGCCAGTAGTACCGGACTAGAGGCCGGGGAGCTGTTTTTT. Amino acids: CASSTGLEAGELFF.

Ten or more counts support this clonotype. The chain links TRBV7-6 to TRBJ1-2; no reliable D call. This CDR3 has 20 residues. V lost 5 bases to trimming and J lost 0 bases, with 28 bases between them. The germline CDR1 and CDR2 sequences are SGHVS and FNYEAQ. The CDR3 nucleotides are TGTGCCAGCAGCGCCAGACGAGGTGAGGCGATTCCGCCGACTAACTATGGCTACACCTTC. Encoded protein: CASSARRGEAIPPTNYGYTF.

In this sample, this clonotype turned up a few times. The chain has TRBV9 and TRBJ1-5, with TRBD1 identical over 7 bases. V gave up 4 bases and J gave up 4 bases; unmatched junction bases: 5. Germline-derived CDR1 and CDR2 are SGDLS and YYNGEE. The CDR3 length is 14 residues. As DNA, the CDR3 is TGTGCCAGCAGCCGACAGGGACCGAATCAGCCCCAGCATTTT. Its translation: CASSRQGPNQPQHF.

The DNA for the CDR3 is TGTGCCACCAGCAGCACCGGGACAGCTCGCGTCTATGGCTACACCTTC. Amino acids: CATSSTGTARVYGYTF. The chain employs TRBV15 and TRBJ1-2, with 7 bases that match TRBD1. Looked up from germline, CDR1 is LNHNV and CDR2 is YYDKDF (reference sequence). V lost 3 bases to trimming and J lost 4 bases; unmatched junction nucleotides: 11. This CDR3 comprises 16 residues.

This clonotype was seen repeatedly, ten times or more. The chain joins TRBV5-1 to TRBJ1-2; no firm D call. The CDR3 length is 13 residues. The ends were cut back, 4 bases at V and 5 bases at J, with 12 bases in the middle. Per the germline V gene, CDR1 is SGHRS and CDR2 is YFSETQ. The CDR3 nucleotides are TGCGCCAGCAGCCCACCATCGGCGTATGGCTACACCTTC. Protein sequence: CASSPPSAYGYTF.

The chain joins TRBV11-2 to TRBJ2-2; 8 positions match TRBD1. CDR1 is SGHAT and CDR2 is FQNNGV in the germline V gene. The CDR3 length is 17 residues. With V trimmed by 5 bases and J by 4 bases, 12 bases remained unmatched. Here the CDR3 reads CASSVHPGGRVTGELFF. The CDR3 coding sequence is TGTGCCAGCAGCGTCCATCCAGGGGGCAGGGTCACCGGGGAGCTGTTTTTT.

This clonotype was picked up many times. V is TRBV6-5 and J is TRBJ1-1; 12 bases are a match to TRBD1. The germline gives CDR1 MNHEY, CDR2 SVGAGI. Trimming took 6 bases from V and 6 from J; bases not matched to a gene: 5. The CDR3 has 14 residues. In nucleotides, the CDR3 is TGTGCCAGCAGCCAGGGACAGGGGGCACCTGAAGCTTTCTTT. It yields the protein CASSQGQGAPEAFF.